These T cell receptor beta chains were read from a single sample in a study of blood T cell repertoires in COVID-19. Libraries were prepared by immunoSEQ multiplex PCR; TCRdb keeps only in-frame clonotypes and omits some of them. The data hold 35,000 to 50,000 clones, with around 90% observed a single time. Sequences were obtained from peripheral blood. The receptors shown here come from a woman in her thirties or forties with acute or convalescent COVID-19. CDR3s include the opening cysteine and the closing phenylalanine or tryptophan. Fields, in order: CDR3 protein, CDR3 DNA, clone size, V gene, J gene, D gene. D genes are given only for firm matches. Clone size is not always given. Where it is, it says once, few, many or a class for expanded clones.

CDR3 protein: CASTLGGRGENIQYF
CDR3 DNA: TGTGCCAGCACTCTTGGGGGGAGAGGAGAGAACATTCAGTACTTC
clone size: .
V gene: TRBV2
J gene: TRBJ2-4
D gene: .

CDR3 protein: CASSPRTGNNQPQHF
CDR3 DNA: TGTGCCAGCAGCCCCCGGACAGGGAACAATCAGCCCCAGCATTTT
clone size: .
V gene: TRBV7-2
J gene: TRBJ1-5
D gene: TRBD1

CDR3 protein: CASSEAGDPLLYEQYF
CDR3 DNA: TGTGCCAGCAGCGAAGCAGGGGACCCCCTTCTCTACGAGCAGTACTTC
clone size: .
V gene: TRBV7-2
J gene: TRBJ2-7
D gene: .

CDR3 protein: CASSSVGQGGLQPQHF
CDR3 DNA: TGTGCCAGCAGCTCGGTCGGACAGGGAGGTTTGCAGCCCCAGCATTTT
clone size: once
V gene: TRBV7-8
J gene: TRBJ1-5
D gene: TRBD1

CDR3 protein: CASSQEIGSSNYGYTF
CDR3 DNA: TGTGCCAGCAGCCAAGAGATAGGGAGCTCTAACTATGGCTACACCTTC
clone size: .
V gene: TRBV4-2
J gene: TRBJ1-2
D gene: .

CDR3 protein: CASTLRGQAIFRNQPQHF
CDR3 DNA: TGTGCCAGCACCCTTAGGGGACAGGCAATCTTTCGCAATCAGCCCCAGCATTTT
clone size: .
V gene: TRBV28
J gene: TRBJ1-5
D gene: TRBD1

CDR3 protein: CALGDTIYF
CDR3 DNA: TGTGCCCTTGGAGACACCATATATTTT
clone size: .
V gene: TRBV7-6
J gene: TRBJ1-3
D gene: .

CDR3 protein: CASSYSAAGKNSPLHF
CDR3 DNA: TGTGCCAGCAGTTACTCTGCGGCAGGGAAGAATTCACCCCTCCACTTT
clone size: .
V gene: TRBV6-5
J gene: TRBJ1-6
D gene: .

CDR3 protein: CASRIQTVMNTEAFF
CDR3 DNA: TGTGCCAGTAGGATCCAGACAGTTATGAACACTGAAGCTTTCTTT
clone size: .
V gene: TRBV19
J gene: TRBJ1-1
D gene: .

CDR3 protein: CASSFSGLAGSYEQYF
CDR3 DNA: TGTGCCAGCAGTTTTTCGGGACTAGCGGGCTCCTACGAGCAGTACTTC
clone size: .
V gene: TRBV27
J gene: TRBJ2-7
D gene: TRBD2

CDR3 protein: CASSPRQSPNYGYTF
CDR3 DNA: TGTGCCAGCAGTCCTAGACAGAGCCCTAACTATGGCTACACCTTC
clone size: once
V gene: TRBV27
J gene: TRBJ1-2
D gene: .

CDR3 protein: CASSRAGGEFAAGELFF
CDR3 DNA: TGTGCCAGCAGCCGCGCGGGGGGCGAGTTTGCCGCCGGGGAGCTGTTTTTT
clone size: .
V gene: TRBV7-3
J gene: TRBJ2-2
D gene: TRBD2

CDR3 protein: CASSHSGEYEQYF
CDR3 DNA: TGTGCCAGCAGCCACTCAGGGGAATACGAGCAGTACTTC
clone size: .
V gene: TRBV4-2
J gene: TRBJ2-7
D gene: .

CDR3 protein: CATSDGCRVGFNYGYTF
CDR3 DNA: TGTGCCACCAGTGATGGGTGCAGGGTGGGGTTTAACTATGGCTACACCTTC
clone size: few
V gene: TRBV24-1
J gene: TRBJ1-2
D gene: .

CDR3 protein: CASGRTGVDSPLHF
CDR3 DNA: TGTGCCAGCGGACGGACAGGGGTGGATTCACCCCTCCACTTT
clone size: .
V gene: TRBV6-5
J gene: TRBJ1-6
D gene: TRBD1

CDR3 protein: CASSLRELSYNEQFF
CDR3 DNA: TGCGCCAGCAGCTTGAGGGAGCTCTCCTACAATGAGCAGTTCTTC
clone size: .
V gene: TRBV5-1
J gene: TRBJ2-1
D gene: .

CDR3 protein: CSVDGGGDRETQYF
CDR3 DNA: TGCAGCGTTGATGGTGGAGGGGACCGAGAGACCCAGTACTTC
clone size: .
V gene: TRBV29-1
J gene: TRBJ2-5
D gene: .

CDR3 protein: CASTGGTEAFF
CDR3 DNA: TGTGCCAGTACAGGGGGCACTGAAGCTTTCTTT
clone size: .
V gene: TRBV28
J gene: TRBJ1-1
D gene: TRBD1

CDR3 protein: CASSPGARDYEQYF
CDR3 DNA: TGTGCCAGCAGCCCTGGAGCCAGGGACTACGAGCAGTACTTC
clone size: .
V gene: TRBV5-4
J gene: TRBJ2-7
D gene: .

CDR3 protein: CASSPQGRDGYTF
CDR3 DNA: TGTGCCAGCAGTCCCCAGGGGAGAGATGGCTACACCTTC
clone size: .
V gene: TRBV28
J gene: TRBJ1-2
D gene: .

CDR3 protein: CASSQESRGIHEQFF
CDR3 DNA: TGTGCCAGCAGCCAAGAATCGCGGGGGATTCATGAGCAGTTCTTC
clone size: .
V gene: TRBV3-1/TRBV3-2
J gene: TRBJ2-1
D gene: TRBD2

CDR3 protein: CASRTSGAYEQYF
CDR3 DNA: TGTGCCAGCAGGACTAGCGGAGCCTACGAGCAGTACTTC
clone size: .
V gene: TRBV28
J gene: TRBJ2-7
D gene: TRBD2

CDR3 protein: CASSRAAIAKPWGDTQYF
CDR3 DNA: TGCGCCAGCAGTCGCGCGGCTATAGCGAAACCTTGGGGAGATACGCAGTATTTT
clone size: .
V gene: TRBV5-1
J gene: TRBJ2-3
D gene: .